This T cell receptor (beta chain) was sequenced during a study of cytomegalovirus exposure and HLA in healthy donors. Study-level points and caveats: In an earlier analysis, productive rearrangement rates for most beta V segments clustered near 87% or 30%.

On this clone: Its antigen is unknown. In the same sample, other DNA sequences code for this CDR3.

The germline CDR1 and CDR2 sequences are SEHNR and FQNEAQ (reference sequence). V lost 4 bases and J lost 7; bases outside the gene matches: 3. This CDR3 region has 14 residues. The PCR used 60 Vbeta and 13 Jbeta primers. Generated by immunoSEQ multiplex PCR, the TCRdb table keeps only in-frame clones and is missing some. The sample gives hundreds of thousands of clones, around 64% of which show up once; about 3% is in the top ten. The specimen sequenced was PBMCs. The genes are TRBV7-9 and TRBJ1-6; TRBD1 aligns across 8 bases. This clonotype was sampled from a man aged 35-49 years in good health and CMV-seropositive. The CDR3 region is CASSSGQENSPLHF. CDR3 coding DNA: TGTGCCAGCAGCTCGGGACAGGAAAATTCACCCCTCCACTTT.